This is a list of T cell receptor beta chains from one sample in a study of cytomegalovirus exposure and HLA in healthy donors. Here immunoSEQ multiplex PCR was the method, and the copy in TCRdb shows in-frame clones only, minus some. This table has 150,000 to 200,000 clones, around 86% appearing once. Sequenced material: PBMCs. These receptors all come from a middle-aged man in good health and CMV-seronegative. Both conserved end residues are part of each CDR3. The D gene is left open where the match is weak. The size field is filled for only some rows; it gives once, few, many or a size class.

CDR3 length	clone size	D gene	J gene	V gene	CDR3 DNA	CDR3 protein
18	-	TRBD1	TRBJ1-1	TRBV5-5	TGTGCCAGCAGCGGGGGTCGGACAGGGCTGTCCATGAACACTGAAGCTTTCTTT	CASSGGRTGLSMNTEAFF
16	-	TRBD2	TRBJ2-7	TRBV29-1	TGCAGCGTCGCGGGAGTAGCGGGAGTAAGGACCTACGAGCAGTACTTC	CSVAGVAGVRTYEQYF
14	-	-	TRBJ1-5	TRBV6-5	TGTGCCAGCAGTCCGACAGGCGGAAATCAGCCCCAGCATTTT	CASSPTGGNQPQHF
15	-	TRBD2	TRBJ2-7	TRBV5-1	TGCGCCAGCAGCTCCAATAGCGGGGCGTCCTACGAGCAGTACTTC	CASSSNSGASYEQYF
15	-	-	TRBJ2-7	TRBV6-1	TGTGCCAGCAGCCTCACCGGGAACGCCCACTACGAGCAGTACTTC	CASSLTGNAHYEQYF
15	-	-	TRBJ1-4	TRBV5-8	TGTGCCAGCAGCTGGACAGCAAACCAAAATGAAAAACTGTTTTTT	CASSWTANQNEKLFF
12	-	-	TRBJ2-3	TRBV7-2	TGTGCCACCGGGGAGGACCGTAATACGCAGTATTTT	CATGEDRNTQYF
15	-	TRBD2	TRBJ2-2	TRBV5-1	TGCGCCAGCAGCTTGCCTAGCGGGAGCTTCGGGGAGCTGTTTTTT	CASSLPSGSFGELFF
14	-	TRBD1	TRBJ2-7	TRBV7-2	TGTGCCAGCAGCCCCCGGGACAGGGTATTTTGGCAGTACTTC	CASSPRDRVFWQYF
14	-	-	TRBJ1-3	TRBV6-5	TGTGCCAGCAGTCAGGACAGCTCTGGAAACACCATATATTTT	CASSQDSSGNTIYF
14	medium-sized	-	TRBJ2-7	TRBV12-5	TGTGCTAGTGGTTTGGCTCGGGGTTCCTACGAGCAGTACTTC	CASGLARGSYEQYF
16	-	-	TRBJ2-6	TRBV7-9	TGTGCCAGCAGTTCCCAAGGGGCCTCTGGGGCCAACGTCCTGACTTTC	CASSSQGASGANVLTF
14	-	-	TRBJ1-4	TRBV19	TGTGCCAGTAGTATAGTGCGGGAGGATGAAAAACTGTTTTTT	CASSIVREDEKLFF
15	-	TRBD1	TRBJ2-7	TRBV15	TGTGCCACCAGCAGAGGAAGGACAGGGACCTACGAGCAGTACTTC	CATSRGRTGTYEQYF
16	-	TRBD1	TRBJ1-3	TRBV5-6	TGTGCCAGCAGCTCCCCGGGACAGGGGAAAAGAAACACCATATATTTT	CASSSPGQGKRNTIYF
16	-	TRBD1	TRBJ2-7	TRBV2	TGTGCCAGCAGTAGGGACAGGCGCCGATCCTCCTACGAGCAGTACTTC	CASSRDRRRSSYEQYF
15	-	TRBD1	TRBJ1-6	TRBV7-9	TGTGCCAGCAGCTACTGGACAGGGCTAAATTCACCCCTCCACTTT	CASSYWTGLNSPLHF
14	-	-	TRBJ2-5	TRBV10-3	TGTGCCATCAAAGGGGACACCAACCAAGAGACCCAGTACTTC	CAIKGDTNQETQYF
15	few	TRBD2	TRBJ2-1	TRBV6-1	TGTGCCAGCAGCCCGACTAGCGGGAGGGGTAATGAGCAGTTCTTC	CASSPTSGRGNEQFF
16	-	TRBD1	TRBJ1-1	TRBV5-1	TGCGCCAGCAGCCAACAACAGGGGTTGGGGAACACTGAAGCTTTCTTT	CASSQQQGLGNTEAFF
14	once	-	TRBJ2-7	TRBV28	TGTGCCAGCAGTTTAAGGCAGGGCTCCTACGAGCAGTACTTC	CASSLRQGSYEQYF
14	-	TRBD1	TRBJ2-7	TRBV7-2	TGTGCCAGCAGTAAAGGACAGGGCTACTACGAGCAGTACTTC	CASSKGQGYYEQYF
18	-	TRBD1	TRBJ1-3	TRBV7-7	TGTGCTAGCAGCTTAGGGCCTCCGGGACAGTCCTCTGGAAACACCATATATTTT	CASSLGPPGQSSGNTIYF
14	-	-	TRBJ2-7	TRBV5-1	TGCGCCAGCAGATCCGCCGGACAAGCCTACGAGCAGTACTTC	CASRSAGQAYEQYF
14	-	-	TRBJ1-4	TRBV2	TGTGCCAGCAGTGACAGGAGCGGGAATGAAAAACTGTTTTTT	CASSDRSGNEKLFF
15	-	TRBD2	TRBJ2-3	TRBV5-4	TGTGCCAGCATGGGGTCTAGCGGGAGAACAGATACGCAGTATTTT	CASMGSSGRTDTQYF
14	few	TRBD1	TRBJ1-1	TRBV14	TGTGCCAGCAGCCAAGCTTTACAGGGGGCTGAAGCTTTCTTT	CASSQALQGAEAFF
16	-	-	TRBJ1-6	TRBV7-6	TGTGCCAGCAGCTTACGTCACTCGGGCGGGAATTCACCCCTCCACTTT	CASSLRHSGGNSPLHF
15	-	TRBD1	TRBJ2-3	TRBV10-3	TGTGCCATCACCGAGGGACAGGGAGAGACAGATACGCAGTATTTT	CAITEGQGETDTQYF
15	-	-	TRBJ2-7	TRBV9	TGTGCCAGCAGCGACCTAGGCGACAGATCCTACGAGCAGTACTTC	CASSDLGDRSYEQYF
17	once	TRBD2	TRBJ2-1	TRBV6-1	TGTGCCAGCAGTGAAGCTTTTAGGACTAGCGGGGGCCCAGAGCAGTTCTTC	CASSEAFRTSGGPEQFF
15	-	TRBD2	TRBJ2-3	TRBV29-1	TGCAGCGGTGCGCGGGCTTCGGGAGGTGGAGATACGCAGTATTTT	CSGARASGGGDTQYF
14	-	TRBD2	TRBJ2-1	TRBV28	TGTGCCAGCAGGAGCGGGGGCCGCTACAATGAGCAGTTCTTC	CASRSGGRYNEQFF
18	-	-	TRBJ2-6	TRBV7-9	TGTGCCAGCGGGGGGTCCAGGTCGGCCTTCTCTGGGGCCAACGTCCTGACTTTC	CASGGSRSAFSGANVLTF
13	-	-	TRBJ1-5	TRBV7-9	TGTGCCAGCAGCTTAGCGTTTGAGCAGCCCCAGCATTTT	CASSLAFEQPQHF
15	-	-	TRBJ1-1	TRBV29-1	TGCAGCGCTGAGCGCGGGGCTCGCCAGGACACTGAAGCTTTCTTT	CSAERGARQDTEAFF
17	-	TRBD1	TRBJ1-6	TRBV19	TGTGCCAGTAGTCCTCAGGGACAGGGTATTCATAATTCACCCCTCCACTTT	CASSPQGQGIHNSPLHF
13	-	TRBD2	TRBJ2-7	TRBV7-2	TGTGCCAGCAGCCCCGGGGGGGCCCTCGAGCAGTACTTC	CASSPGGALEQYF
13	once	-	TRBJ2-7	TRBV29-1	TGCAGCGTCAGCATGGCGGTCCCGTACGAGCAGTACTTC	CSVSMAVPYEQYF